This is a list of T cell receptor beta chains from one sample in a study of cytomegalovirus exposure and HLA in healthy donors. Measured with immunoSEQ multiplex PCR; TCRdb has only the in-frame clones, and not every one. The sample contains more than 95,000 clones, roughly 86% of which appear only once. Sequencing used PBMCs. The receptors originated from a man aged 18 to 35 in good health and CMV-seronegative. The CDR3 runs from the conserved cysteine through the conserved F or W. Fields, in order: J gene, D gene, clone size, V gene, CDR3 DNA, CDR3 protein. The D gene is left open where the match is weak. Size is omitted from some rows. Given values are once, few, many or a class for expanded clones.

TRBJ2-5	TRBD1	once	TRBV6-5	TGTGCCAGCAGTGCGGACAGGTGGGAGACCCAGTACTTC	CASSADRWETQYF
TRBJ2-4	NA	NA	TRBV19	TGTGCCAGTAAGGATGCAGGGGTGGGAGCCAAAAACATTCAGTACTTC	CASKDAGVGAKNIQYF
TRBJ2-3	TRBD1	NA	TRBV7-9	TGTGCCAGCAGCTCGGGACAGGGAGCAGATACGCAGTATTTT	CASSSGQGADTQYF
TRBJ1-4	NA	few	TRBV30	TGTGCCTGTAGAAGAACCCGGGGGGCAACTAATGAAAAACTGTTTTTT	CACRRTRGATNEKLFF
TRBJ2-2	TRBD1	NA	TRBV4-1	TGCGCCAGCAGCCTAGCCGGGACAGGGGGCAACACCGGGGAGCTGTTTTTT	CASSLAGTGGNTGELFF
TRBJ2-2	NA	few	TRBV5-6	TGTGCCAGCAGCCCCCTGGCGGCGGGGTGGGGGAACACCGGGGAGCTGTTTTTT	CASSPLAAGWGNTGELFF
TRBJ1-1	NA	few	TRBV15	TGTGCCACCAGCAGAGACAGGGGCATTGGTTATGAAGCTTTCTTT	CATSRDRGIGYEAFF
TRBJ2-7	NA	NA	TRBV6-5	TGTGCCAGCAGTCAGCCGGGGGGCCCTCAGGACGAGCAGTACTTC	CASSQPGGPQDEQYF
TRBJ1-5	TRBD1	NA	TRBV6-5	TGTGCCAGCAGTCGAACAGGGGCCTATCAGCCCCAGCATTTT	CASSRTGAYQPQHF
TRBJ1-5	TRBD1	NA	TRBV2	TGTGCCAGCAGCCCGGGACAGGGGCCGACCCAGCCCCAGCATTTT	CASSPGQGPTQPQHF
TRBJ1-2	TRBD1	NA	TRBV9	TGTGCCAGCAGCTACGACCTGGGACAGGGGCCGATGGCGGGCTACACCTTC	CASSYDLGQGPMAGYTF
TRBJ1-1	TRBD1	NA	TRBV6-6	TGTGCCAGCAGTTACTCAGGGACAGGGGGCGAAGCTTTCTTT	CASSYSGTGGEAFF
TRBJ2-1	TRBD2	NA	TRBV7-6	TGTGCCAGCAGCCTCGGGACTAGCGGGGGTCCGGAGCAGTTCTTC	CASSLGTSGGPEQFF
TRBJ1-3	NA	NA	TRBV18	TGTGCCAGCTCACCAGTAGCGGGAACTGGAAACACCATATATTTT	CASSPVAGTGNTIYF
TRBJ1-1	NA	NA	TRBV7-9	TGTGCCAGCAGCCCCAGGGAGGTGAGCACTGAAGCTTTCTTT	CASSPREVSTEAFF
TRBJ1-2	NA	NA	TRBV6-5	TGTGCCAGCAGACGCGGGGGAAGGATCTATGGCTACACCTTC	CASRRGGRIYGYTF
TRBJ1-1	NA	NA	TRBV11-3	TGTGCCAGCAGCTTAAAAGGCGGAACTGAAGCTTTCTTT	CASSLKGGTEAFF
TRBJ1-1	TRBD1	NA	TRBV15	TGTGCCACCAGCAGAGAGGGACAGGGGGGCACTGAAGCTTTCTTT	CATSREGQGGTEAFF
TRBJ2-7	TRBD1	NA	TRBV4-3	TGCGCCAGCAGCCGCATTTGGGGGGACAGGGGGAACGAGCAGTACTTC	CASSRIWGDRGNEQYF
TRBJ1-5	NA	NA	TRBV19	TGTGCCAGTACCCCCGCACCGGGTTTGGATCAGCCCCAGCATTTT	CASTPAPGLDQPQHF
TRBJ2-1	TRBD2	few	TRBV29-1	TGCAGCGTTGAAAGGCCTAGCGGGGGGCTCACGGATGAGCAGTTCTTC	CSVERPSGGLTDEQFF
TRBJ2-7	NA	NA	TRBV7-3	TGTGCCAGCAGCTTAACCAGGGACTACGAGCAGTACTTC	CASSLTRDYEQYF
TRBJ1-2	NA	NA	TRBV5-1	TGCGCCAGCAGCTTGGCCGGGGATATCGGGGGCTACACCTTC	CASSLAGDIGGYTF
TRBJ2-3	TRBD1	NA	TRBV5-4	TGTGCCAGCAGCTTGGGGGGACAGGTCGCAGATACGCAGTATTTT	CASSLGGQVADTQYF
TRBJ1-1	NA	NA	TRBV10-2	TGCGCCAGCAGTGAGTCGAGAGCGACGGGGAACACTGAAGCTTTCTTT	CASSESRATGNTEAFF
TRBJ2-7	NA	NA	TRBV9	TGTGCCAGCAGCGTAAACCCAGCGGGCGAGCAGTACTTC	CASSVNPAGEQYF
TRBJ1-5	NA	NA	TRBV5-6	TGTGCCAGCAGCCTTGGCAGTCAGCCCCAGCATTTT	CASSLGSQPQHF
TRBJ1-1	NA	NA	TRBV11-2	TGTGCCAGCAGCTTAATGATATCGAGCACGTCTGAAGCTTTCTTT	CASSLMISSTSEAFF
TRBJ2-5	NA	NA	TRBV7-9	TGTGCCAGCAGCTTAGGGAAGGGGGAGACCCAGTACTTC	CASSLGKGETQYF
TRBJ2-3	TRBD2	NA	TRBV6-1	TGTGCCAGCAGTGCCCTAGCGGGGGGGCCAGATACGCAGTATTTT	CASSALAGGPDTQYF
TRBJ1-2	NA	NA	TRBV19	TGTGCCAGTAGTACCATAGACATTCAATCCACTGGCTACACCTTC	CASSTIDIQSTGYTF
TRBJ2-5	TRBD1	NA	TRBV6-1	TGTGCCAGCAGTGAGGGACAGGGGTCAGAGACCCAGTACTTC	CASSEGQGSETQYF
TRBJ1-2	TRBD1	NA	TRBV5-4	TGTGCCAGCAGCTTGGCCCTGACAGGGTATGGCTACACCTTC	CASSLALTGYGYTF
TRBJ1-3	NA	NA	TRBV6-1	TGTGCCAGCAGACCGGACACTCTGAGAAACACCATATATTTT	CASRPDTLRNTIYF
TRBJ2-7	TRBD2	NA	TRBV18	TGTGCCAGCTCGGAGCGGGGTGGGGTCGAGCAGTACTTC	CASSERGGVEQYF
TRBJ1-2	NA	NA	TRBV7-8	TGTGCCAGCAGCTTAGATCTGGGGCCGGGCTATGGCTACACCTTC	CASSLDLGPGYGYTF
TRBJ1-2	NA	NA	TRBV7-2	TGTGCCAGCAGCTTAGGCGGGGGCGACTATGGCTACACCTTC	CASSLGGGDYGYTF
TRBJ2-1	TRBD1	NA	TRBV10-3	TGTGCCATCAGCTGGGGGACAGTGAGTCACAATGAGCAGTTCTTC	CAISWGTVSHNEQFF
TRBJ2-7	NA	NA	TRBV5-4	TGTGCCAGCAGCGCGGACAGTCCACCTTCCTACGAGCAGTACTTC	CASSADSPPSYEQYF
TRBJ2-7	TRBD2	NA	TRBV7-2	TGTGCCAGCAGCCTACTAGCGGGCCCATACGAGCAGTACTTC	CASSLLAGPYEQYF
TRBJ1-1	TRBD1	NA	TRBV23-1	TGCGCCAGCACCCTGGAAAGTACAGGGGACACTGAAGCTTTCTTT	CASTLESTGDTEAFF
TRBJ2-3	TRBD2	NA	TRBV28	TGTGCCACTACGGGGGGGGGCCTTAACACAGATACGCAGTATTTT	CATTGGGLNTDTQYF
TRBJ1-1	NA	few	TRBV6-5	TGTGCCAGCCACAGGGAGATGAACACTGAAGCTTTCTTT	CASHREMNTEAFF
TRBJ1-1	NA	NA	TRBV4-3	TGCGCCAGCAGCTTCAGGGCCACCGGGCAGTCTGAAGCTTTCTTT	CASSFRATGQSEAFF
TRBJ2-7	NA	NA	TRBV6-1	TGTGCCAGCTGGGCCTTTGAGGGCGAGCAGTACTTC	CASWAFEGEQYF
TRBJ2-7	TRBD1	few	TRBV6-1	TGTGCCAGCAGTGAAGTGGCAGGGGGACAACTCTACGAGCAGTACTTC	CASSEVAGGQLYEQYF
TRBJ1-2	TRBD1	NA	TRBV6-1	TGTGCCGGAGAGACAGGGATTATGCGCTACACCTTC	CAGETGIMRYTF
TRBJ2-5	NA	NA	TRBV5-3	TGTGCCAGAAGATTTGTTCCTGGAGGCCCCTTGCCTGAGACCCAGTACTTC	CARRFVPGGPLPETQYF